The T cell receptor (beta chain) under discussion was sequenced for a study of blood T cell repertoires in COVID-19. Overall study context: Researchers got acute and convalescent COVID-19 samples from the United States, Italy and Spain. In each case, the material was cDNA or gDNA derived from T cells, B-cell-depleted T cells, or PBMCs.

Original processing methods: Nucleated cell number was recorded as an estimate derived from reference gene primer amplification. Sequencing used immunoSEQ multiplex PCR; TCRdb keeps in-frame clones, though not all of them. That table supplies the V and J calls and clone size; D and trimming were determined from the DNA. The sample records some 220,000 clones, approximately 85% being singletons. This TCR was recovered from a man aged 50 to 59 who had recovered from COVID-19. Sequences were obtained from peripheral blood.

The CDR3 bases are TGCGCCAGCAGCTTGGGATTCCAGGTCTCCTATAATTCACCCCTCCACTTT. Protein product: CASSLGFQVSYNSPLHF. The chain joins TRBV5-1 to TRBJ1-6; D gene ambiguous. Trimming took off 0 bases at V and 0 bases at J, with 10 bases between the two ends. Per germline, CDR1 SGHRS and CDR2 YFSETQ. The CDR3 extends over 17 amino acids.